Reported below is one T cell receptor beta chain. Per the authors' pipeline: The assay estimated nucleated cells by amplifying reference gene primers. Measured with immunoSEQ multiplex PCR; TCRdb has only the in-frame clones, and not every one. V and J calls and clone size are copied from that table; D and trimming were computed from the DNA. The table has about 350,000 clones, approximately 90% seen once. This specimen belongs to a study of blood T cell repertoires in COVID-19. V shed 4 bases, J shed 2 bases, and the junction held 5 bases outside the gene matches. Germline CDR1 reads LGHDT; CDR2 reads YNNKEL (reference sequence). CDR3 length: 16 residues.

V is TRBV3-1 (or the pseudogene TRBV3-2) and J is TRBJ2-2; 9 bases are shared with TRBD1. Sequenced sample: peripheral blood. This TCR was sampled from a woman aged 55 to 70 with COVID-19, enrolled during active disease. CDR3 coding DNA: TGTGCCAGCAGCCCCCGACAGGGGGGTAACACCGGGGAGCTGTTTTTT. Its protein product is CASSPRQGGNTGELFF.